This TCR beta chain was sequenced for a study of identifying expanded T cells in peripheral blood. TCRdb's copy holds only in-frame clones and misses some; the assay was immunoSEQ multiplex PCR. The table records approximately 90,000 clones, approximately 81% of them present only once. V lost 0 bases and J lost 2, with 5 bases in between. Germline V gene lookup returns CDR1 LGHNA and CDR2 YSLEER. The CDR3 is 13 amino acids. The rearrangement uses TRBV4-3 and TRBJ2-7; D uncertain. The clonotype was recovered from a person aged 18 to 70 in good health. Input material: blood. The CDR3 DNA is TGCGCCAGCAGCCAAGAGAATACCTACGAGCAGTACTTC. Amino acids: CASSQENTYEQYF.